A selection of T cell receptor beta chains follows, all from one sample in a study of blood T cell repertoires in COVID-19. The protocol was immunoSEQ multiplex PCR, while the TCRdb copy is restricted to in-frame clones and leaves out a portion. The sample lists 150,000 to 200,000 clones, around nine tenths occurring once. The sample consisted of peripheral blood. Receptor source: a man in his 70s with acute or convalescent COVID-19. CDR3s include the opening cysteine and the closing phenylalanine or tryptophan. D genes are given only for firm matches. The size entry is marked missing in some rows and otherwise reads once, few, many or a size class.

v_gene	d_gene	abundance	j_gene	CDR3nt	CDR3aa
TRBV4-2	TRBD2	NA	TRBJ2-7	TGTGCCAGCAGCCAAGATAAGGGACTATCAATCGAGCAGTACTTC	CASSQDKGLSIEQYF
TRBV4-1	TRBD1	NA	TRBJ1-2	TGCGCCAGCAGCCAAGTTGGGACAGGGCGGGATGGCTACACCTTC	CASSQVGTGRDGYTF
TRBV4-1	NA	NA	TRBJ1-4	TGCGCCAGCAGCCAACCGAGGCGGGGGGCAACTAATGAAAAACTGTTTTTT	CASSQPRRGATNEKLFF
TRBV28	NA	NA	TRBJ2-5	TGTGCCAGCACTCTAGGGGGTATAGAGCCGGGGACCCAGTACTTC	CASTLGGIEPGTQYF
TRBV10-2	TRBD1	NA	TRBJ2-1	TGCGCCAGCAGTTCACAGGGGGGAAGCTACAATGAGCAGTTCTTC	CASSSQGGSYNEQFF
TRBV5-1	TRBD1	once	TRBJ1-2	TGCGCCAGCAGCTTGGGGACAGGTTTGGGAAACGGCTACACCTTC	CASSLGTGLGNGYTF
TRBV11-3	NA	NA	TRBJ2-1	TGTGCCAGCAGCTTAGGGCCCTACAATGAGCAGTTCTTC	CASSLGPYNEQFF
TRBV27	TRBD2	NA	TRBJ2-7	TGTGCCAGCAGCCGTCCCGAACTAGCGGTGTATTACTTC	CASSRPELAVYYF
TRBV10-3	TRBD1	NA	TRBJ1-5	TGTGCCACCCAGCCCCAGGGGGCGATAGGGCAGCCCCAGCATTTT	CATQPQGAIGQPQHF
TRBV5-1	TRBD1	NA	TRBJ2-5	TGCGCCAGCAACAGGGGCTTGTACCAAGAGACCCAGTACTTC	CASNRGLYQETQYF
TRBV28	NA	NA	TRBJ1-4	TGTGCCAGCAGTAGCGCGGGGACTAATGAAAAACTGTTTTTT	CASSSAGTNEKLFF
TRBV30	NA	NA	TRBJ1-1	TGTGCCTGGAGCGTCTACAGGAACACTGAAGCTTTCTTT	CAWSVYRNTEAFF
TRBV7-8	TRBD2	few	TRBJ2-7	TGTGCCAGCAGCTTAGGAGGAGCGGGAGTGGCCTACGAGCAGTACTTC	CASSLGGAGVAYEQYF
TRBV29-1	NA	once	TRBJ1-1	TGCAGCGTTGTGCGAGGGGGGGGAGCTTTCTTT	CSVVRGGGAFF
TRBV11-3	TRBD2	NA	TRBJ2-7	TGTGCCAGCAGCAAGGGACTAGCGGGAACCCCCGAGCAGTACTTC	CASSKGLAGTPEQYF
TRBV6-6	NA	NA	TRBJ2-5	TGTGCCAGCAGACGTCCCGGACAGCAAGAGACCCAGTACTTC	CASRRPGQQETQYF
TRBV3-1/TRBV3-2	TRBD1	NA	TRBJ2-7	TGTGCCAGCAGCCAAACCGGACAGGGCAACGAGCAGTACTTC	CASSQTGQGNEQYF
TRBV20-1	NA	NA	TRBJ2-7	TGCAGTGCTAGTCCTCAGGGTATGGAGCAGTACTTC	CSASPQGMEQYF
TRBV10-3	NA	NA	TRBJ2-5	TGTGCCATCAGTGAGGCAAAATCCGGGACACTTCCCTGGGGGGAGACCCAGTACTTC	CAISEAKSGTLPWGETQYF
TRBV27	TRBD1	NA	TRBJ1-2	TGTGCCAGCAGTCCCAGGGGGTATGGCTACACCTTC	CASSPRGYGYTF
TRBV10-3	TRBD2	NA	TRBJ2-3	TGTGCCACCGGGCCCCTAGCGGGAGGAGCAGATACGCAGTATTTT	CATGPLAGGADTQYF
TRBV2	TRBD1	NA	TRBJ2-3	TGTGCCAGCAGTAGTACCGGGACAGTAACAGATACGCAGTATTTT	CASSSTGTVTDTQYF
TRBV5-1	NA	NA	TRBJ1-4	TGCGCCAGCAGCTTGACGGGAAATGAAAAACTGTTTTTT	CASSLTGNEKLFF
TRBV28	NA	NA	TRBJ2-7	TGTGCCAGCAGTTTGGGACCTTACAGGAGGGACTACGAGCAGTACTTC	CASSLGPYRRDYEQYF
TRBV10-3	TRBD2	NA	TRBJ2-5	TGTGCTTCCCGGACTAGCGGGGCTGAGACCCAGTACTTC	CASRTSGAETQYF